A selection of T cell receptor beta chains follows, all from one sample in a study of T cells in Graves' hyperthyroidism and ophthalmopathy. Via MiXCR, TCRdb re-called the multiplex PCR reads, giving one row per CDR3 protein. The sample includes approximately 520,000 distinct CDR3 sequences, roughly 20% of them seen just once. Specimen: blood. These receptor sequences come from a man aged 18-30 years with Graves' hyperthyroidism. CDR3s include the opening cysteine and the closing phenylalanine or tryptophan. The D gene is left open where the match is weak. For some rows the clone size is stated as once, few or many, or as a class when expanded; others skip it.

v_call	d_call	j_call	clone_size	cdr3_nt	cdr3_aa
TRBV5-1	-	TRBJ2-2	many	TGCGCCAGCAGCTCGACAGACGCGAACACCGGGGAGCTGTTTTTT	CASSSTDANTGELFF
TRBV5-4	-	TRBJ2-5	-	TGTGCCAGCACCCCATGGGGGAGTGGGGAGACCCAGTACTTC	CASTPWGSGETQYF
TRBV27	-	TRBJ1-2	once	TGTGCCAGCAAATCTTATGGTGAAAGCTATGGCTACACCTTC	CASKSYGESYGYTF
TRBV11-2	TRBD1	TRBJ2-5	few	TGTGCCAGCAGCTTAGACCACAGGGGGAAGACCCAGTACTTC	CASSLDHRGKTQYF
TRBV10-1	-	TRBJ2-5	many	TGCGCCAAACAGGGTGGGGAGACCCAGTACTTC	CAKQGGETQYF
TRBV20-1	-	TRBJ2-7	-	TGCAGTGCCGCCTCCCGACTGATTTACGAGCAGTACTTC	CSAASRLIYEQYF
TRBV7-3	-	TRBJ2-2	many	TGTGCCAGCAGCCTCGGTCCAGCCGGGGAGCTGTTTTTT	CASSLGPAGELFF
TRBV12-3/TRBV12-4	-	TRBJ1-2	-	TGTGCCAGCAGTTACCTGATGAGAGGCTACACCTTC	CASSYLMRGYTF
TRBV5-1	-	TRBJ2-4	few	TGCGCCAGCAGCTTGGGTTTGGGGACAGCCAAAAACATTCAGTACTTC	CASSLGLGTAKNIQYF
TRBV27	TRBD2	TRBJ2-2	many	TGTGCCAGCAGCCGAAAGATGCTAGCGGGGAACTTAAGAACCGGGGAGCTGTTTTTT	CASSRKMLAGNLRTGELFF
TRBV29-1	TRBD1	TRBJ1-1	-	TGCAGCGTAGACCGGACAGGGTCCACTGAAGCTTTCTTT	CSVDRTGSTEAFF
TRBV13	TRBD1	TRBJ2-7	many	TGTGCCAGCAGCTTCACCGTGGGACAGGGGGTTTCCTACGAGCAGTACTTC	CASSFTVGQGVSYEQYF
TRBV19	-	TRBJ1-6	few	TGTGCCAGTAGCCCCGAGGCAGGGAGATCACCCCTCCACTTT	CASSPEAGRSPLHF
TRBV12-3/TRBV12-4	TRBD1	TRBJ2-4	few	TGTGCCAGCAGTTTATCAGGGGGAAACATTCAGTACTTC	CASSLSGGNIQYF
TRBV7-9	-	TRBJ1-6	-	TGTGCCAGCAGTTCCGGGGGACCTAATTCACCCCTCCACTTT	CASSSGGPNSPLHF
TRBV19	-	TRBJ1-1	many	TGTGCCAGTAGTATAGATCTCTCTTCCCGAGGGACTGAAGCTTTCTTT	CASSIDLSSRGTEAFF
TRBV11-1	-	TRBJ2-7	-	TGTGCCAGCAGCCTGAATAGGCACGACGAGCAGTACTTC	CASSLNRHDEQYF
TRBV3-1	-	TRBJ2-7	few	TGTGCCAGCAGCCAGAATACCTACGAGCAGTACTTC	CASSQNTYEQYF
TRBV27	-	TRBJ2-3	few	TGTGCCAGCAGTTCGGGACGACAGGGACTCATACGGGACACAGATACGCAGTATTTT	CASSSGRQGLIRDTDTQYF
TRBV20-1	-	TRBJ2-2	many	TGCAGTGCTAGAAGGGGCGCGAACACCGGGGAGCTGTTTTTT	CSARRGANTGELFF
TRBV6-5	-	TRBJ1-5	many	TGTGCCAGCAGTTACTTAGGGGGACAGCCCCAGCATTTT	CASSYLGGQPQHF
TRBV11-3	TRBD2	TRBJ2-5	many	TGTGCCAGCAGCTTAGGTACCAGGACTAGATGGGAAGAGACCCAGTACTTC	CASSLGTRTRWEETQYF
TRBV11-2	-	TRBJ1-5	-	TGTGCCAGCAGCCGAACAGTGGGAAGCAATCAGCCCCAGCATTTT	CASSRTVGSNQPQHF
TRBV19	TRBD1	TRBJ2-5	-	TGTGCCAGTAGTAGGAGCAGGGGGTTGGAGACCCAGTACTTC	CASSRSRGLETQYF
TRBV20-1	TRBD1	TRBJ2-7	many	TGCAGTGCTCGCGACAGGGGGCAAGCCTACGAGCAGTACTTC	CSARDRGQAYEQYF
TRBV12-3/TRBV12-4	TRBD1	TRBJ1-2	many	TGTGCCAGCACTCCGGGACAGTACTATGGCTACACCTTC	CASTPGQYYGYTF
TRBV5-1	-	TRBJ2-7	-	TGCGCCAGCAGCTCGAGTTCGGGCTCCTACGAGCAGTACTTC	CASSSSSGSYEQYF
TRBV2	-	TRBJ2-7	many	TGTGCCAGCACCCGCGGGGCATCTACCTACGAGCAGTACTTC	CASTRGASTYEQYF
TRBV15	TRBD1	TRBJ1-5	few	TGTGCCACCAGCAGAGAGGGGGACTTTACAGGGGCCCAGCATTTT	CATSREGDFTGAQHF
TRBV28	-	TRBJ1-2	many	TGTGCCAGCAGTTTATTACAGGGAAACTATGGCTACACCTTC	CASSLLQGNYGYTF
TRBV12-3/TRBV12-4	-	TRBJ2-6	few	TGTGCCAGCACCCCCGGAGGGTGGGGGGCCAACGTCCTGACTTTC	CASTPGGWGANVLTF
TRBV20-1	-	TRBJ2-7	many	TGCAGTGCTAGAATAGCCACATCCTACGAGCAGTACTTC	CSARIATSYEQYF
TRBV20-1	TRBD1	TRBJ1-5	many	TGCAGTGCTGGGACAGGGCCTCCCTCCCAGCATTTT	CSAGTGPPSQHF
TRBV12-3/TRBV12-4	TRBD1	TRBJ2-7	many	TGTGCCAGCAGTTTCCTCGGGACAGGGGGTAGCGAGCAGTACTTC	CASSFLGTGGSEQYF
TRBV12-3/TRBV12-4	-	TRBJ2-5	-	TGTGCCAGCAGTGAGGAGCGGCAAGAGACCCAGTACTTC	CASSEERQETQYF